This T cell receptor beta chain was observed in a study of cytomegalovirus exposure and HLA in healthy donors (dated by TCRdb to the late 2010s). Describing the broader study: According to a later analysis, one platform produced both the roughly 130 validation repertoires and the roughly 640 repertoires of the first cohort. A separate validation cohort of approximately 130 different subjects was used in addition to the 666-subject first cohort. The study combined high-throughput TCR immunosequencing, statistical association of individual TCRs with disease status, and machine learning to predict cytomegalovirus infection status. The study aimed to test whether cataloging public T cell receptors could reveal signatures of past pathogen exposure.

The V end loses 10 bases and the J end loses 8 bases, and a stretch of 20 bases separates them. The CDR3 starts with the cysteine, ends with the phenylalanine, and has 13 residues. Kept here is only the CDR3 DNA, which spans 39 bases and is read in frame from base 1. Taken from the germline V gene, the CDR1 and CDR2 loops are SNHLY and FYNNEI. The library was generated by the immunoSEQ multiplex PCR assay. Per the original workflow: A statistical classification framework was developed to diagnose cytomegalovirus status using the catalog of TCR beta chain sequences. TCRdb carries this immuneACCESS record with in-frame sequences only. Its versions omit some clonotypes, under half of them owing to an unresolved V gene in the studies checked, with the rest unexplained. V and J calls and clone size are given by that table; D and trimming were obtained from the DNA. The sample table holds 150,000 to 200,000 clones, of which around 88% were seen once. The ten largest account for more than 1.1% of the sample.

The donors belonged to the validation cohort of around 120 subjects, which was separate from the roughly 670-subject first cohort. Turning to this clone: There is no known antigen for this receptor. The sample holds no much larger clone one base away, and base qualities are not on file.

The investigation overall reported the following: All 120 or so repertoires were used to score co-occurrence in the validation cohort in a later analysis, because that analysis had no HLA typing for the cohort. A total of roughly 160 TCR beta chains were listed by the study as associated with cytomegalovirus. The authors suggested that the approach could potentially be extended to other disease states and immunological phenotypes. Most TCR sequences were seen in very few donors, while some public TCRs were found in many individuals. In vitro tests confirmed that a few of the cytomegalovirus-associated TCR beta chains recognize cytomegalovirus antigens. The classifier was reported to diagnose cytomegalovirus status with high specificity and sensitivity in both the original and validation cohorts. Subsequent analysis determined that TCRs grouped into clusters in the first cohort also showed a tendency toward co-occurrence across the 90 to 150 validation repertoires, and 94% of cluster scores exceeded 0.

The V gene is TRBV2 and the J gene is TRBJ1-2; the D gene identity is not certain. The sample consisted of PBMCs. The sequence was collected from a woman aged 18-29 years in good health and CMV-seronegative. The CDR3 amino acid sequence is: CANPDSAGHGYTF. The DNA sequence follows: TGTGCCAACCCGGACTCGGCAGGTCACGGCTACACCTTC.